This is a list of T cell receptor beta chains from one sample in a study of blood T cell repertoires in COVID-19. Using immunoSEQ multiplex PCR, the repertoire was profiled, and TCRdb retains in-frame clones only, with some absent. The sample holds tens of thousands of clones, 90% seen once. Specimen: peripheral blood. Receptors were obtained from a man at least 80 years old with acute or convalescent COVID-19. CDR3s include the opening cysteine and the closing phenylalanine or tryptophan. A D gene is named only where the DNA matches it firmly. Clone size appears in some rows only: once, few, many, or a class for an expanded clone.

j_gene: TRBJ2-5; d_gene: TRBD2; v_gene: TRBV18; abundance: few; CDR3nt: TGTGCCAGCTCCACTAGCGGAGGAGTCCAAGAGACCCAGTACTTC; CDR3aa: CASSTSGGVQETQYF
j_gene: TRBJ2-1; d_gene: TRBD1; v_gene: TRBV5-1; abundance: -; CDR3nt: TGCGCCAGCAGCGGGGACAGGGGTGGCTACAATGAGCAGTTCTTC; CDR3aa: CASSGDRGGYNEQFF
j_gene: TRBJ2-5; d_gene: TRBD2; v_gene: TRBV6-1; abundance: -; CDR3nt: TGTGCCAGCAGTGAAAATACGGGGGGGCGGGAGACCCAGTACTTC; CDR3aa: CASSENTGGRETQYF
j_gene: TRBJ2-3; d_gene: TRBD2; v_gene: TRBV13; abundance: -; CDR3nt: TGTGCCAGCAGCCCCGGGACTAGCGGGGGGCGGGGGCAGTATTTT; CDR3aa: CASSPGTSGGRGQYF
j_gene: TRBJ2-7; d_gene: TRBD1; v_gene: TRBV5-1; abundance: -; CDR3nt: TGCGCCAGCAGCTTGGACCCGACAGGGGGACACTACGAGCAGTACTTC; CDR3aa: CASSLDPTGGHYEQYF
j_gene: TRBJ2-7; d_gene: -; v_gene: TRBV7-9; abundance: -; CDR3nt: TGTGCCAGCGGAGCTCGAGGGACCTACGAGCAGTACTTC; CDR3aa: CASGARGTYEQYF
j_gene: TRBJ1-4; d_gene: TRBD1; v_gene: TRBV10-3; abundance: few; CDR3nt: TGTGCCATAAACCGGGACAGAAATGAAAAACTGTTTTTT; CDR3aa: CAINRDRNEKLFF
j_gene: TRBJ2-3; d_gene: -; v_gene: TRBV28; abundance: -; CDR3nt: TGTGCCAGCAGTTTCGAAAGGGGTAGGAGAACAGATACGCAGTATTTT; CDR3aa: CASSFERGRRTDTQYF
j_gene: TRBJ2-7; d_gene: TRBD1; v_gene: TRBV23-1; abundance: -; CDR3nt: TGCGCCAGCAGTTCAGGGGGTCCCGACTACGAGCAGTACTTC; CDR3aa: CASSSGGPDYEQYF
j_gene: TRBJ2-1; d_gene: TRBD2; v_gene: TRBV11-2; abundance: -; CDR3nt: TGTGCCAGCAGCTCCCTAGCGGGGGGGGACAATGAGCAGTTCTTC; CDR3aa: CASSSLAGGDNEQFF
j_gene: TRBJ2-7; d_gene: TRBD2; v_gene: TRBV3-1/TRBV3-2; abundance: few; CDR3nt: TGTGCCAGCAGCCAGGGACTAGCGGGGCTCACCTACGAGCAGTACTTC; CDR3aa: CASSQGLAGLTYEQYF
j_gene: TRBJ1-4; d_gene: -; v_gene: TRBV19; abundance: -; CDR3nt: TGTGCCAGTACCATAGGTCGGTCAGGGGTCCCTGAAAAACTGTTTTTT; CDR3aa: CASTIGRSGVPEKLFF
j_gene: TRBJ1-1; d_gene: -; v_gene: TRBV3-1/TRBV3-2; abundance: -; CDR3nt: TGTGCCAGCAGCCCCCGCGGCGGAAACACTGAAGCTTTCTTT; CDR3aa: CASSPRGGNTEAFF
j_gene: TRBJ2-2; d_gene: -; v_gene: TRBV15; abundance: -; CDR3nt: TGTGCCACCAGCAGAGATTTGGCAGGAAGGAACACCGGGGAGCTGTTTTTT; CDR3aa: CATSRDLAGRNTGELFF
j_gene: TRBJ1-6; d_gene: -; v_gene: TRBV28; abundance: once; CDR3nt: TGTGCCAGCAGTTTAAGGGCATTGACAGGTGGAATTCGTTCACCCCTCCACTTT; CDR3aa: CASSLRALTGGIRSPLHF
j_gene: TRBJ1-2; d_gene: -; v_gene: TRBV5-4; abundance: -; CDR3nt: TGTGCCAGCAGCCTGCAGGGTTTCTATGGCTACACCTTC; CDR3aa: CASSLQGFYGYTF
j_gene: TRBJ2-7; d_gene: -; v_gene: TRBV7-9; abundance: -; CDR3nt: TGTGCCAGCAGCCTGGGAGTCGACGAGCAGTACTTC; CDR3aa: CASSLGVDEQYF
j_gene: TRBJ1-5; d_gene: -; v_gene: TRBV18; abundance: -; CDR3nt: TGTGCCAGCTCACCGGGGGCTAGCAATCAGCCCCAGCATTTT; CDR3aa: CASSPGASNQPQHF
j_gene: TRBJ2-3; d_gene: TRBD1; v_gene: TRBV6-1; abundance: -; CDR3nt: TGTGCCAGCAGTGAAGCTGTTACGACAGGGGGCTTGTATTTT; CDR3aa: CASSEAVTTGGLYF
j_gene: TRBJ2-1; d_gene: TRBD2; v_gene: TRBV24-1; abundance: -; CDR3nt: TGTGCCACCAGTGATAGCACTAGCGGGGGGCTAAGCTCCTACAATGAGCAGTTCTTC; CDR3aa: CATSDSTSGGLSSYNEQFF
j_gene: TRBJ1-5; d_gene: -; v_gene: TRBV28; abundance: -; CDR3nt: TGTGCCAGCAGTTTAGGATTGGCCAGGGGCTATCAGCCCCAGCATTTT; CDR3aa: CASSLGLARGYQPQHF
j_gene: TRBJ1-2; d_gene: -; v_gene: TRBV10-3; abundance: -; CDR3nt: TGTGCCATCAGTGCCGACAGGCAGGGCTATGGCTACACCTTC; CDR3aa: CAISADRQGYGYTF